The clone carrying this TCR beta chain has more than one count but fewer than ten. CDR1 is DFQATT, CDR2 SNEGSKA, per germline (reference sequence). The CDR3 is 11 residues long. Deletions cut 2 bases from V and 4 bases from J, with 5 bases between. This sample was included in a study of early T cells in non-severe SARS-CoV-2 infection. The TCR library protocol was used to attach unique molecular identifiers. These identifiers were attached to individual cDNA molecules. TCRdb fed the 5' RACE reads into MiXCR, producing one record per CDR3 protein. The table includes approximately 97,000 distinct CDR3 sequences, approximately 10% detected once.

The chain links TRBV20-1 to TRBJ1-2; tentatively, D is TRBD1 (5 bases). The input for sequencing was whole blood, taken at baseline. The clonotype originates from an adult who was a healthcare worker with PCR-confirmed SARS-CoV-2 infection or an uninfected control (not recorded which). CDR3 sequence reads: CSARQGYGYTF. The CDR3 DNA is TGCAGTGCTAGACAGGGCTATGGCTACACCTTC.